This T cell receptor (beta chain) originates from a study of blood T cell repertoires in COVID-19. For the study at large: The United States, Italy and Spain provided the acute and convalescent COVID-19 samples. The cDNA or gDNA used as material had been derived from T cells, B-cell-depleted T cells, or PBMCs.

In the original workflow: Reference gene primer amplification gave estimated nucleated cell counts. Sequenced by immunoSEQ multiplex PCR; TCRdb stores in-frame clones only, minus some. The V and J calls and clone size come from that table; D and trimming were worked out from the DNA. The sample has approximately 58,000 clones; roughly 84% are singletons. Germline values: CDR1 LNHNV, CDR2 YYDKDF (reference sequence). This CDR3 has 16 residues. V lost 1 base, J lost 5 bases, and 10 bases stayed unmatched. The sequencing sample was made of peripheral blood. This sequence originates from a woman in her fifties or sixties with acute or convalescent COVID-19. J is TRBJ2-5 and V is TRBV15; 7 nucleotides align to TRBD2. The CDR3 sequence: CATSRVGQLGGETQYF. For the CDR3, the DNA is TGTGCCACCAGCAGAGTAGGGCAGCTGGGAGGGGAGACCCAGTACTTC.